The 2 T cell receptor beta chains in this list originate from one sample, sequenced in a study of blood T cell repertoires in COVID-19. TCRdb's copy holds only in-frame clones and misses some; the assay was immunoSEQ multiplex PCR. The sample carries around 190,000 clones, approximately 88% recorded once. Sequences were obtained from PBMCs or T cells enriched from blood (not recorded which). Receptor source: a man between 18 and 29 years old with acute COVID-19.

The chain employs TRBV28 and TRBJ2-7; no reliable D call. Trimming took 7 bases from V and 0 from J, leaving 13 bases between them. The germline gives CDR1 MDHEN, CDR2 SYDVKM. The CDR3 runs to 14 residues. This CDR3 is CASNDIPSSYEQYF. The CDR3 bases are TGTGCCAGCAATGACATTCCGAGCTCCTACGAGCAGTACTTC.

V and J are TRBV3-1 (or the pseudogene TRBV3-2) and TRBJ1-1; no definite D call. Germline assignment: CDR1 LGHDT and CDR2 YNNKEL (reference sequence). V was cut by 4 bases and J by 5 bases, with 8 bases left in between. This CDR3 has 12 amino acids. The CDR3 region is CASSLWRTEAFF. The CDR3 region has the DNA TGTGCCAGCAGCCTTTGGAGGACTGAAGCTTTCTTT.